Shown below are 29 T cell receptor beta chains from a single sample sequenced in a study of neurological immune-mediated disorders. TCRdb analysed the 5' RACE reads with MiXCR anew, one entry per CDR3 protein. The repertoire holds around 30,000 distinct CDR3 sequences, with approximately 4.1% as singletons. The sequenced material came from CD4+ T cells from blood. These receptors came from a middle-aged woman in good health.

The table lists this clonotype with many counts. The chain joins TRBV2 to TRBJ1-6; D is uncertain. Per the germline V gene, CDR1 is SNHLY and CDR2 is FYNNEI. The CDR3 runs to 16 residues. The germline V and J ends were trimmed by 10 bases and 0 bases, with 16 bases remaining between them. The CDR3 DNA follows: TGTGCCACCCTCCTCGACGCGAGCTCCTATAATTCACCCCTCCACTTT. Translated, it gives CATLLDASSYNSPLHF.

This clonotype has a count of ten or more. The chain recombines TRBV9 with TRBJ1-2, with D maybe TRBD1 (5 bases). The germline V gene encodes CDR1 SGDLS and CDR2 YYNGEE. The CDR3 spans 14 residues. V was pared by 0 bases and J by 7 bases, with 13 bases between. The DNA for the CDR3 is TGTGCCAGCAGCGTAGCGGGGGAGCCGGGTGGCTACACCTTC. Amino acids: CASSVAGEPGGYTF.

This clonotype was seen many times. Written as DNA, the CDR3 is TGCAGTGCTCGGAGAGACGTAGGAGGCAGTAGTGAAAAACTGTTTTTT. It encodes CSARRDVGGSSEKLFF. The chain recombines TRBV20-1 with TRBJ1-4; no clear D. This CDR3 has 16 amino acids. CDR1 and CDR2 (germline): DFQATT, SNEGSKA (reference sequence). V was shortened by 5 bases and J by 7 bases, with 23 bases between the two germline ends.

This clonotype came up many times. The chain employs TRBV18 and TRBJ2-3; 7 nucleotides agree with TRBD1. Germline V lookup: CDR1 KGHSH, CDR2 LQKENI. The CDR3 spans 20 residues. With V trimmed by 0 bases and J by 6 bases, 21 bases remained unmatched. Here the CDR3 DNA reads TGTGCCAGCTCACCACCCCCGGGACAGACTCAGAAGCAGGTTCAGGATACGCAGTATTTT. It specifies CASSPPPGQTQKQVQDTQYF.

This clonotype occurred many times. The chain joins TRBV12-3 or TRBV12-4 to TRBJ2-5; D unresolved. Trimming took off 7 bases at V and 3 bases at J, with 12 bases between the two ends. The CDR3 covers 13 residues. In DNA, the CDR3 is TGTGCCAGCACCCACCACACAGAAGAGACCCAGTACTTC. As protein: CASTHHTEETQYF.

This clonotype was detected many times. This sequence joins TRBV5-1 and TRBJ2-3; possible D gene TRBD1, 6 bases. This CDR3 is 15 amino acids long. Germline V gene sequence: CDR1 SGHRS, CDR2 YFSETQ. With 0 bases removed from V and 4 bases from J, the gap between germline ends came to 12 bases. The CDR3 spells CASSLEGQDSDTQYF. CDR3 in DNA: TGCGCCAGCAGCTTGGAGGGACAAGACTCAGATACGCAGTATTTT.

This clonotype has at least ten counts. V and J are TRBV20-1 and TRBJ2-1; D unclear. CDR3 length: 11 amino acids. With 6 bases removed from V and 9 bases from J, the gap between germline ends came to 12 bases. The V gene's germline CDR1 is DFQATT and CDR2 SNEGSKA (reference sequence). CDR3 region: CSARTFGEQFF. In DNA form, the CDR3 reads TGCAGTGCCCGGACCTTTGGTGAGCAGTTCTTC.

In its sample, this clonotype was seen many times. The chain couples TRBV5-5 to TRBJ2-7, with D tentatively TRBD2 (5 bases). The CDR3 spans 16 residues. Trimming pared 4 bases from V and 3 bases from J, leaving 20 bases between. Germline lookup yields CDR1 SGHKS and CDR2 YYEKEE (reference sequence). This CDR3 is CASSQSFLTRDYEQYF. The CDR3 nucleotides are TGTGCCAGCAGCCAGAGTTTCTTAACACGGGACTACGAGCAGTACTTC. The variable domain in full, completed from reference TRBV5-5 and TRBJ2-7, reads DAGVTQSPTHLIKTRGQQVTLRCSPISGHKSVSWYQQVLGQGPQFIFQYYEKEERGRGNFPDRFSARQFPNYSSELNVNALLLGDSALYLCASSQSFLTRDYEQYFGPGTRLTVT.

This clonotype appeared many times. The chain joins TRBV10-3 to TRBJ1-4, with D possibly being TRBD1 (5 bases). Per germline, CDR1 ENHRY and CDR2 SYGVKD. V lost 2 bases, J lost 8 bases, and 21 bases lay in between. The CDR3 runs 17 residues. CDR3 amino acids: CAISEVSVGPGQEKLFF. As DNA, the CDR3 is TGTGCCATCAGTGAGGTTTCTGTGGGGCCAGGCCAAGAAAAACTGTTTTTT.

This clonotype was counted at least ten times. J is TRBJ2-4 and V is TRBV6-1, with TRBD1 identical over 9 bases. CDR3 length equals 15 residues. Germline CDR1 MNHNS, CDR2 SASEGT. J lost 5 bases, V lost 2 bases, and 4 bases had no gene match. The CDR3 is CASSEWGQGQNIQYF. CDR3 bases: TGTGCCAGCAGTGAATGGGGACAGGGCCAAAACATTCAGTACTTC.

This clonotype was recorded at least ten times. This chain joins TRBV29-1 and TRBJ1-5, with D hard to call. From germline, CDR1 is SQVTM and CDR2 ANQGSEA. The CDR3 spans 13 residues. V shed 1 base and J shed 6 bases, with 10 bases lying between them. CDR3 sequence: CSVEVSPGQPQHF. CDR3 sequence (DNA): TGCAGCGTTGAAGTCAGCCCAGGTCAGCCCCAGCATTTT. Full variable domain (missing parts from reference TRBV29-1 and TRBJ1-5): SAVISQKPSRDICQRGTSLTIQCQVDSQVTMMFWYRQQPGQSLTLIATANQGSEATYESGFVIDKFPISRPNLTFSTLTVSNMSPEDSSIYLCSVEVSPGQPQHFGDGTRLSIL.

This clonotype was observed many times. The V gene is TRBV12-3 or TRBV12-4, the J gene TRBJ2-2; D gene unclear. This CDR3 has 14 amino acids. V lost 3 bases and J lost 3, with 8 bases in between. The CDR3, as DNA: TGTGCCAGCAGTTTGGTGGATCACACCGGGGAGCTGTTTTTT. Translated, it gives CASSLVDHTGELFF.

This clonotype was counted many times. The chain is built from TRBV3-1 and TRBJ2-1; unclear D gene. Looked up from germline, CDR1 is LGHDT and CDR2 is YNNKEL (reference sequence). This CDR3 is built from 14 residues. The V end lost 0 bases, the J end lost 4 bases, and 7 bases lay between the germline ends. The CDR3 here is CASSQDQTYNEQFF. DNA of the CDR3: TGTGCCAGCAGCCAAGATCAGACGTACAATGAGCAGTTCTTC.

This clonotype was observed at least ten times. The rearrangement joins TRBV5-1 to TRBJ1-5; D is perhaps TRBD1 (5 bases). The ends were cut back, 1 base at V and 5 bases at J, with 10 bases in the middle. The CDR3 is 14 residues long. Germline V gene data show CDR1 as SGHRS and CDR2 as YFSETQ. Here the CDR3 reads CASSLTGQDQPQHF. The CDR3 DNA is TGCGCCAGCAGCTTGACGGGGCAGGATCAGCCCCAGCATTTT.

The table lists this clonotype with many counts. The chain recombines TRBV5-1 with TRBJ2-3, with no clear D. Germline CDR1 reads SGHRS; CDR2 reads YFSETQ. V lost 3 bases and J lost 3, with 14 bases in between. This CDR3 contains 15 residues. In DNA, the CDR3 is TGCGCCAGCAGCTATGGACCTGCCGGAACAGATACGCAGTATTTT. This translates into CASSYGPAGTDTQYF.

This clonotype was counted many times. The chain is built from TRBV6-5 and TRBJ2-7; 7 nucleotides match TRBD1. V was clipped by 5 bases and J by 9 bases; unmatched bases: 7. This CDR3 region has 12 residues. Germline CDR1 is MNHEY and CDR2 is SVGAGI. Here the CDR3 reads CASSRGGAGQYF. The CDR3 DNA sequence: TGTGCCAGCAGTCGAGGGGGCGCAGGGCAGTACTTC.

This clonotype was counted ten times or more. The rearrangement joins TRBV27 to TRBJ1-6, with a possible D match to TRBD1 (6 bases). The V end lost 8 bases, the J end lost 9 bases, and 26 bases lay between the germline ends. Germline V lookup: CDR1 MNHEY, CDR2 SMNVEV (reference sequence). CDR3 length: 17 amino acids. The DNA for the CDR3 is TGTGCCAGCGGGTCCCCCCCCCACAGGGTTGGGGTTTCACCCCTCCACTTT. Protein sequence: CASGSPPHRVGVSPLHF.

The rearrangement joins TRBV21-1 to TRBJ2-6; the table's TRBD1 call for D was not verified on the DNA. TRBV21-1 is a pseudogene locus. The CDR3 runs 15 residues. The CDR3 is CARGTGGSGANVLTF. The CDR3 DNA is TGTGCCCGCGGGACAGGGGGCTCTGGGGCCAACGTCCTGACTTTC.

This clonotype was detected ten times or more. This chain links TRBV15 with TRBJ1-2; D is undetermined. Germline V gives CDR1 LNHNV, CDR2 YYDKDF (reference sequence). The CDR3 is 15 residues long. The V end lost 0 bases, the J end lost 1 base, and 9 bases lay between the germline ends. DNA of the CDR3: TGTGCCACCAGCAGAGAGTCAAGGCTTAACTATGGCTACACCTTC. Translating gives CATSRESRLNYGYTF. The variable domain in full, with the rest retrieved from reference TRBV15 and TRBJ1-2, is DAMVIQNPRYQVTQFGKPVTLSCSQTLNHNVMYWYQQKSSQAPKLLFHYYDKDFNNEADTPDNFQSRRPNTSFCFLDIRSPGLGDTAMYLCATSRESRLNYGYTFGSGTRLTVV.

The CDR3 region is CASSYQMRGGQYF. The CDR3 bases are TGTGCCAGCAGCTACCAGATGCGGGGCGGGCAGTACTTC. The rearrangement joins TRBV12-3 or TRBV12-4 to TRBJ2-7; TRBD2 is a possible D gene (6 bases). Trimming shortened V by 6 bases and J by 9 bases, and 18 bases separated the two germline ends. The CDR3 has 13 residues.

This clonotype was counted ten times or more. The chain employs TRBV20-1 and TRBJ2-7, with 9 bases fitting TRBD2. Germline V lookup: CDR1 DFQATT, CDR2 SNEGSKA (reference sequence). V shed 2 bases and J 2 bases; nucleotides not matched to a gene: 4. This CDR3 has 14 amino acids. The CDR3, as DNA: TGCAGTGCTAGAAGAGCGGGAGGCCCCTACGAGCAGTACTTC. This translates into CSARRAGGPYEQYF.

This clonotype has a count of ten or more. The chain couples TRBV7-9 to TRBJ2-1, with TRBD2 identical over 7 bases. V trimming: 8 bases; J trimming: 6 bases; junction bases outside the gene matches: 13. The CDR3 extends over 15 amino acids. The germline CDR1 and CDR2 sequences are SEHNR and FQNEAQ (reference sequence). The CDR3 reads CASDLALASFNEQFF. In DNA form, the CDR3 reads TGTGCCAGCGACCTGGCACTAGCGAGTTTCAATGAGCAGTTCTTC.

This clonotype has at least ten counts. The chain employs TRBV5-1 and TRBJ2-3; D remains ambiguous. The CDR3 is 14 residues long. The germline V gene has CDR1 SGHRS and CDR2 YFSETQ. Trimming shortened V by 1 base and J by 1 base, and 7 bases separated the two germline ends. The DNA of the CDR3 is TGCGCCAGCAGCTTGATCCAGCGCACAGATACGCAGTATTTT. Protein product: CASSLIQRTDTQYF.

The sample holds many counts of this clonotype. The V call is TRBV12-3 or TRBV12-4, the J call TRBJ1-5; no clear D gene. Trimming pared 3 bases from V and 7 bases from J, leaving 7 bases between. The CDR3 runs 12 residues. DNA for the CDR3: TGTGCCAGCAGTTTCACGCAGCAGCCCCAGCATTTT. As protein: CASSFTQQPQHF.

This clonotype has a count of ten or more. The chain has TRBV20-1 and TRBJ2-3; D unresolved. Germline loops: CDR1 DFQATT, CDR2 SNEGSKA (reference sequence). The germline V and J ends were trimmed by 3 bases and 1 base, with 8 bases remaining between them. There are 13 residues in the CDR3. For the CDR3, the DNA is TGCAGTGCTAGTGTTGGTCGCACAGATACGCAGTATTTT. Residues: CSASVGRTDTQYF.

The V call is TRBV20-1, the J call TRBJ2-1; no clear D gene. CDR1 and CDR2 from the germline V gene are DFQATT and SNEGSKA (reference sequence). The CDR3 spans 10 residues. The CDR3 here is CSSSFYEQFF. CDR3 DNA sequence: TGCAGCTCTAGTTTTTATGAGCAGTTCTTC.

This clonotype was counted ten times or more. This chain connects TRBV7-2 to TRBJ2-7; TRBD1 matches 9 bases. Trimming took 1 base from V and 4 from J; bases not matched to a gene: 5. This CDR3 region has 15 residues. Germline CDR1 SGHTA, CDR2 FQGNSA. The CDR3 DNA reads as TGTGCCAGCAGCTTAGTCGGGACAGGGTCGTACGAGCAGTACTTC. This codes for CASSLVGTGSYEQYF.

This clonotype was recorded at least ten times. This chain links TRBV2 with TRBJ2-3, with 13 bases lining up with TRBD2. The V segment lost 6 bases and the J segment 5 bases; nucleotides outside the gene matches: 8. The CDR3 is 16 residues long. Germline CDR1 is SNHLY and CDR2 is FYNNEI. CDR3 bases: TGTGCCAGCAGCCCCGGGACTAGCGGGGTGGGAGATACGCAGTATTTT. Its translation: CASSPGTSGVGDTQYF.

This clonotype was counted ten times or more. The rearrangement links TRBV7-2 to TRBJ2-3; D may be TRBD1 or TRBD2 (6 bases each). This CDR3 is 15 amino acids long. Germline V gene sequence: CDR1 SGHTA, CDR2 FQGNSA. Trimming cost V 1 base and J 5 bases, with 13 bases left between them. The CDR3 loop reads CASSLEGGPGDTQYF. In DNA form, the CDR3 reads TGTGCCAGCAGCTTAGAAGGGGGGCCCGGAGATACGCAGTATTTT.